The sequence of this T cell receptor (beta chain) was determined in a study of the immune and genomic landscape of osteosarcoma (dated by TCRdb to the early 2020s). General notes on the study: The overall cohort included 50 or so pediatric and adult patients with high-grade osteosarcoma, and the median age at diagnosis was 25 to 35 years (range about 5-90). Three patients contributed two samples from the same tumor site. The study aimed to explain the limited clinical activity of immune checkpoint inhibitors in osteosarcoma. TCR sequencing results were integrated with transcriptome, protein array and immunostaining data to characterize the osteosarcoma immunogenomic landscape. In the overall cohort, 55% to 65% of patients were male, and localized disease at diagnosis was presented by 77% of patients. Osteosarcoma specimens were profiled with whole genome, RNA and T-cell receptor sequencing plus immunohistochemistry and reverse phase protein arrays so that immunogenic potential could be defined. Poor-risk disease was overrepresented in the cohort, as 73% of patients had an unfavorable pathologic response to standard therapy and around 67% were deceased.

TCR beta chain CDR3 regions were immunosequenced with the ImmunoSEQ Assay (Adaptive Biotechnologies). The original pipeline was this. TCRB rearrangements, read counts, read proportions and gene usage were exported through the ImmunoSEQ Analyzer platform. T-cell clonality was calculated from productive rearrangements as 1 minus Pielou's evenness. Clonal space homeostasis binned clonotypes as rare, small, medium, large or hyperexpanded (0.01 to 1 of the repertoire). TCR productive clonality was compared across immune clusters C1, C2 and C3 using the Wilcoxon rank sum test. Here the immuneACCESS table is served through TCRdb, limited to in-frame sequences with V and J called. Missing clones are a known gap in these copies; in checked studies unresolved V genes cover under half, and the rest lacks a known reason. That table gives V, J and clone size, and the DNA gave D and trimming. This sample has fewer than 1,200 clones in its table, and roughly three fifths of those were observed once. The ten largest clones capture under 30% of the sample.

Results and caveats for the whole study, not just this receptor: Productive TCR clonality was found to be low overall, with an average of 0.09 and a maximum of 0.3, which suggested limited T-cell clonal expansion. In five cases, the repertoire was dominated by a single hyperexpanded clone, and fewer than 100 T-cell clonotypes were detected in all five cases. Sample size was not determined by any statistical method, because osteosarcoma is rare and all possible samples were collected. Although TCR productive clonality was higher in the immune-hot C3 cluster than in the cold C1 cluster, TCR productive clonality was still low overall. Alongside the frozen tumor specimens, matched blood was collected from only a couple of patients. Clonality benchmarks came from external normal skin and healthy peripheral blood data rather than matched normal tissue.

Counted from cysteine to phenylalanine, this CDR3 has 15 amino acids. Only CDR3 DNA is held: 45 bases, read in frame from base 1. V lost 0 bases and J lost 3 bases; the stretch between them is 9 bases long. Sequences MGHRA (CDR1) and YSYEKL (CDR2) are obtained from the germline V gene. Post-treatment primary, local recurrence and metastasis tumors from poor-prognosis patients were used as specimens. Only a few counts were recorded for this clone. Its antigen remains unidentified. Base qualities are not recorded, but no much larger clone differs from it by a single base. The sequenced sample consisted of tumor tissue from a local recurrence in the femur. What this sample's cell subset or site label stands for: locally recurrent osteosarcoma tumor. Recombination linked TRBV4-1 to TRBJ1-3; the D gene lacks a confident call. The clonotype comes from a man in his 70s with osteosarcoma. The age is the age at diagnosis. The CDR3 here reads CASSQDSRGGNTIYF. The DNA sequence is given as TGCGCCAGCAGCCAAGATTCCCGGGGTGGAAACACCATATATTTT.